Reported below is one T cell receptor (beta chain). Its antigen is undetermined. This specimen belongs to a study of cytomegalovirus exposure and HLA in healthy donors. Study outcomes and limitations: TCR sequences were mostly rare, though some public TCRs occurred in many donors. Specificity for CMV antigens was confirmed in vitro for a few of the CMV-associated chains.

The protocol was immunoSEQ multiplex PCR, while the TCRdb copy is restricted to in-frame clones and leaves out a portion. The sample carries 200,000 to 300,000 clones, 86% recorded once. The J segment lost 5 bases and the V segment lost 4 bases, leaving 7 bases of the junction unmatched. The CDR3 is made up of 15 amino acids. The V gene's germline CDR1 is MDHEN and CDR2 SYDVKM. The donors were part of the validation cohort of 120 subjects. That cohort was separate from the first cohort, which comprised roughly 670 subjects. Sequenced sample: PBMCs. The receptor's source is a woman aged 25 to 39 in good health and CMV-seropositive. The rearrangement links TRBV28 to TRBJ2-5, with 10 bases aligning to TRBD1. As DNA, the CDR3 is TGTGCCAGCAGTTCCTTGACAGGGGGCATGGAGACCCAGTACTTC. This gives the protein CASSSLTGGMETQYF.